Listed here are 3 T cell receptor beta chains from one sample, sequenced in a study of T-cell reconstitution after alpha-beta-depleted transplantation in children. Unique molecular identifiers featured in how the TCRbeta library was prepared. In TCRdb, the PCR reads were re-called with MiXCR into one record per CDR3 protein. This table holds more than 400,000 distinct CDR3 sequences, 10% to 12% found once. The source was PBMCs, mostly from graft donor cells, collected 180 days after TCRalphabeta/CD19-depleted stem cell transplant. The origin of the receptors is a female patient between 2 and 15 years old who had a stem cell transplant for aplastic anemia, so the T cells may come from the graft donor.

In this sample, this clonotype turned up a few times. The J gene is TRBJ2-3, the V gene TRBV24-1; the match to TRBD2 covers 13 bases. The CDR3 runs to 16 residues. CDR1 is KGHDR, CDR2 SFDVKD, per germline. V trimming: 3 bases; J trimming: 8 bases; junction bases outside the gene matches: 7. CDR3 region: CATSDPGLAGRGTQYF. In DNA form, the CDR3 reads TGTGCCACCAGTGATCCGGGACTAGCGGGACGAGGTACGCAGTATTTT.

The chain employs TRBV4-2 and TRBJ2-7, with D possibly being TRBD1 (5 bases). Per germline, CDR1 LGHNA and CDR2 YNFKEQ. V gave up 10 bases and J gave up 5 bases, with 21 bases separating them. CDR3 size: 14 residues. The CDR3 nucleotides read TGTGCCACTACGGGCGGAGACAGTCTCAACGAGCAGTACTTC. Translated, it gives CATTGGDSLNEQYF.

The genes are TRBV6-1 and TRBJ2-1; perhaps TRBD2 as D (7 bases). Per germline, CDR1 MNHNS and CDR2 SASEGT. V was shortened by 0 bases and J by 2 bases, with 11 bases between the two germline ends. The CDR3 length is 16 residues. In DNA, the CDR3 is TGTGCCAGCAGTGAAGCAGGCGGGGGCCCCTACAATGAGCAGTTCTTC. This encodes CASSEAGGGPYNEQFF.